This T cell receptor beta chain was retrieved from a study of T-cell memory formation after mild COVID-19. About the study: Largely, TCR clusters stayed within a single donor. Study results and caveats: Mainly CM and EM harbored the contracting CD4+ clones; mainly EMRA harbored the CD8+ ones. Contracting clones from day 15 to 85 had balanced CD4/CD8; later expanders favoured CD4+.

Worth noting for this clonotype: The antigen remains unidentified.

The germline V gene has CDR1 LGHNA and CDR2 YSLEER. V lost 0 bases and J 3 bases, leaving 14 bases between the germline ends. The CDR3 runs to 17 residues. MiXCR, run by TCRdb on the 5' RACE reads, gives a single entry per CDR3 protein. The sample has under 600,000 distinct CDR3 sequences, 20% to 25% seen once; the top ten hold approximately 8%. The receptor was isolated from an adult woman who had mild COVID-19 (a few samples of this study predate the infection). Cell type and time point are not known. Sequenced sample: PBMCs or a T cell subset sorted from them (not recorded which). J is TRBJ2-2 and V is TRBV4-3; weak D call: TRBD2 (6 bases). The CDR3 region has the DNA TGCGCCAGCAGCCAAGATAGGAGCGGGTCCTACACCGGGGAGCTGTTTTTT. Its translation: CASSQDRSGSYTGELFF.